This TCR beta chain was obtained from a study of T-cell reconstitution after alpha-beta-depleted transplantation in children. For TCRbeta, the library was prepared with unique molecular identifiers. TCRdb re-analysed the PCR reads in MiXCR, keeping a single row per CDR3 protein. The sample records about 98,000 distinct CDR3 sequences, about 25% being singletons. This clonotype was seen at least ten times. Its target is not known. Study-wide results and caveats: Day-60 TCRbeta diversity that was high in some patients was derived from surviving recipient T cells and thymic progenitors. Expanded clones from the graft, numbering several hundred, reportedly supplied alpha-beta T cells about two months after transplant. A year post-transplant, T-cell counts and diversity derived mostly from newly produced T cells.

The sample consisted of PBMCs, taken before TCRalphabeta/CD19-depleted stem cell transplant. The source of this sequence is a boy aged 2 to 10 with acute lymphoblastic leukemia, due to receive a stem cell transplant.

The CDR3 here is CASSRSTTGLSYGYTF. In DNA, the CDR3 is TGCGCCAGCAGCCGGTCGACGACAGGGTTATCCTATGGCTACACCTTC. V and J are TRBV4-3 and TRBJ1-2, with 7 nucleotides matching TRBD1. The trim removed 4 bases at V and 4 bases at J, leaving 12 bases unmatched. Germline-derived CDR1 and CDR2 are LGHNA and YSLEER. The length of the CDR3 is 16 residues.